This T cell receptor beta chain was retrieved from a study of cytomegalovirus exposure and HLA in healthy donors. Looking at the study overall: Researchers previously reported finding some 110 million unique TCR beta sequences from some 180 million T cells.

The V gene lost 4 bases and the J gene lost 4 bases, with 7 bases spanning the gap. This CDR3 comprises 13 residues. Germline values: CDR1 MRHNA, CDR2 SNTAGT. With 60 Vbeta and 13 Jbeta primers, the PCR was carried out. Data came from immunoSEQ multiplex PCR; TCRdb stores just in-frame clones and leaves some out. The profile shows about 92,000 clones, 65% to 80% of them singletons. The study's findings and limits: TCR beta V segments were, for the most part, productive about 87% or about 30% of the time in an earlier analysis. Another analysis was done later, and it associated over 15,000 TCR beta sequences with HLA alleles at 0.05 false discovery rate. The majority of CMV-associated TCR beta chains were reported as apparently HLA-restricted in a later analysis.

On this clone itself: Antigen unknown.

The chain carries TRBV6-4 and TRBJ2-2; unclear D gene. The sample comprised PBMCs. This receptor was identified in a woman aged 18-29 years in good health and CMV-seropositive. Here the CDR3 reads CASSVKSTGELFF. Written as DNA, the CDR3 is TGTGCCAGCAGTGTGAAGAGCACCGGGGAGCTGTTTTTT.